Listed here are 21 T cell receptor beta chains from one sample, sequenced in a study of blood T cell repertoires in COVID-19. Sequenced by immunoSEQ multiplex PCR; TCRdb stores in-frame clones only, minus some. The sample consists of some 110,000 clones, roughly 80% of them appearing once. Sequenced input: peripheral blood. These receptors came from a man between 50 and 59 years old with acute or convalescent COVID-19.

This rearrangement joins TRBV27 to TRBJ2-3, with a possible D match to TRBD2 (5 bases). With 6 bases removed from V and 4 bases from J, the gap between germline ends came to 11 bases. In germline, CDR1 is MNHEY, CDR2 SMNVEV (reference sequence). CDR3 length equals 13 residues. CDR3 region: CASRLGGADTQYF. The DNA for the CDR3 is TGTGCCAGCAGACTAGGCGGAGCAGATACGCAGTATTTT.

This clone was observed a few times. The V gene is TRBV10-2, the J gene TRBJ1-2; unclear D gene. Germline V lookup: CDR1 WSHSY, CDR2 SAAADI. V was shortened by 6 bases and J by 0 bases, with 5 bases between the two germline ends. The CDR3 runs 12 residues. The CDR3 protein is CASRGPNYGYTF. In DNA, the CDR3 is TGCGCCAGCAGGGGCCCTAACTATGGCTACACCTTC.

The table lists this clone with a few counts. V and J are TRBV9 and TRBJ1-1; D is perhaps TRBD1 (6 bases). Germline V gives CDR1 SGDLS, CDR2 YYNGEE. The length of the CDR3 is 15 residues. Trimming pared 0 bases from V and 10 bases from J, leaving 19 bases between. CDR3 nucleotides: TGTGCCAGCAGCGTAGAGGGGTCGAGGGGGATCGGAGCTTTCTTT. This encodes CASSVEGSRGIGAFF.

The chain joins TRBV5-1 to TRBJ1-1; D not certain. Trimming removed 0 bases from V and 4 bases from J, with 10 bases in between. Germline-derived CDR1 and CDR2 are SGHRS and YFSETQ. The CDR3 totals 14 residues. CDR3 DNA sequence: TGCGCCAGCAGCTTGGAGGCAGCAGGCACTGAAGCTTTCTTT. Translating gives CASSLEAAGTEAFF.

The rearrangement links TRBV12-5 to TRBJ1-2, with 9 bases aligning to TRBD1. Germline-derived CDR1 and CDR2 are LGHNT and FRNRAP. The CDR3 is 16 amino acids. V was clipped by 5 bases and J by 3 bases; unmatched bases: 10. The CDR3 protein is CASGNTDRGAHYGYTF. The CDR3 nucleotides are TGTGCTAGTGGTAACACGGACAGGGGAGCTCACTATGGCTACACCTTC. Full variable domain (remainder filled in from reference TRBV12-5 and TRBJ1-2): DARVTQTPRHKVTEMGQEVTMRCQPILGHNTVFWYRQTMMQGLELLAYFRNRAPLDDSGMPKDRFSAEMPDATLATLKIQPSEPRDSAVYFCASGNTDRGAHYGYTFGSGTRLTVV.

With regard to this clone: This specimen includes other DNA sequences encoding the same CDR3. The gene calls are TRBV6-4 and TRBJ2-3; 11 nucleotides agree with TRBD2. V lost 0 bases, J lost 4 bases, and 0 bases stayed unmatched. The germline V gene has CDR1 MRHNA and CDR2 SNTAGT. The CDR3 extends over 15 amino acids. CDR3 sequence: CASSDSSGGADTQYF. In DNA form, the CDR3 reads TGTGCCAGCAGTGACTCTAGCGGGGGGGCAGATACGCAGTATTTT.

The chain has TRBV25-1 and TRBJ2-7, with D possibly matching TRBD2 (6 bases). The CDR3 is 15 residues long. V dropped 7 bases and J dropped 2 bases, with 18 bases sitting between them. The germline V gene has CDR1 MGHDK and CDR2 SYGVNS. The CDR3 nucleotides are TGTGCCAGCATAAATTCGGGGGACCCTACCTACGAGCAGTACTTC. Amino acids: CASINSGDPTYEQYF.

The chain carries TRBV3-1 (or the pseudogene TRBV3-2) and TRBJ1-4, with a possible D match to TRBD1 (6 bases). Germline V gives CDR1 LGHDT, CDR2 YNNKEL (reference sequence). The CDR3 covers 13 residues. The V end lost 3 bases, the J end lost 12 bases, and 14 bases lay between the germline ends. The CDR3 sequence: CASSHTRGYELFF. The CDR3 DNA reads as TGTGCCAGCAGCCACACCAGGGGATACGAACTGTTTTTT.

The chain combines TRBV6-5 with TRBJ1-3; D remains unclear. The CDR3 runs to 16 residues. The germline V gene encodes CDR1 MNHEY and CDR2 SVGAGI. The V end lost 3 bases, the J end lost 0 bases, and 12 bases lay between the germline ends. The CDR3 reads CASSYSQAYSGNTIYF. The CDR3 DNA sequence: TGTGCCAGCAGTTATTCCCAGGCCTACTCTGGAAACACCATATATTTT.

The chain combines TRBV27 with TRBJ2-6, with 9 bases lining up with TRBD1. The CDR3 is made up of 16 amino acids. V gave up 6 bases and J gave up 4 bases; unmatched junction bases: 7. The germline CDR1 and CDR2 sequences are MNHEY and SMNVEV (reference sequence). The CDR3, as DNA: TGTGCCAGCAGACTACAGGGGGCGAGAGGGGCCAACGTCCTGACTTTC. Encoded protein: CASRLQGARGANVLTF.

This clone was seen once. CDR3: CAIRDQDNDMNTEAFF. CDR3 nucleotide sequence: TGTGCCATCAGGGACCAGGACAACGACATGAACACTGAAGCTTTCTTT. The chain joins TRBV10-3 to TRBJ1-1; maybe TRBD1 (5 bases). The CDR3 has 16 residues. Deletions cut 6 bases from V and 0 bases from J, with 17 bases between. The germline CDR1 and CDR2 sequences are ENHRY and SYGVKD.

The V gene is TRBV13, the J gene TRBJ2-3; D is ambiguous. V was cut by 3 bases and J by 0 bases, with 7 bases left in between. Germline CDR1 and CDR2: PRHDT and FYEKMQ (reference sequence). The CDR3 has 14 amino acids. The CDR3 sequence is CASSLAVSTDTQYF. The DNA for the CDR3 is TGTGCCAGCAGCTTGGCCGTTAGCACAGATACGCAGTATTTT.

V gene TRBV7-3 combines with J gene TRBJ1-1; 11 bases line up with TRBD1. J lost 4 bases, V lost 0 bases, and 1 base had no gene match. The CDR3 runs to 15 residues. The germline gives CDR1 SGHTA, CDR2 FQGTGA. CDR3 sequence: CASSLTGTGGTEAFF. The CDR3 DNA reads TGTGCCAGCAGCTTAACCGGGACAGGGGGCACTGAAGCTTTCTTT.

The rearrangement links TRBV19 to TRBJ2-5, with a tentative D call TRBD2 (5 bases). The CDR3 is 13 residues long. V lost 4 bases to trimming and J lost 4 bases, with 10 bases between them. Germline-derived CDR1 and CDR2 are LNHDA and SQIVND (reference sequence). This chain's CDR3 is CASSTMAGETQYF. CDR3 sequence (DNA): TGTGCCAGTAGTACAATGGCGGGAGAGACCCAGTACTTC.

The rearrangement joins TRBV7-6 to TRBJ2-7; 15 bases fit TRBD2. This CDR3 region has 15 residues. The V and J ends lost 4 bases and 4 bases, in that order; junction bases with no gene match: 2. Per the germline V gene, CDR1 is SGHVS and CDR2 is FNYEAQ. The CDR3 bases are TGTGCCAGCAGCTCCGGACTAGCGGGAGGGTACGAGCAGTACTTC. This translates into CASSSGLAGGYEQYF.

V and J are TRBV5-1 and TRBJ1-1; no definite D call. The germline gives CDR1 SGHRS, CDR2 YFSETQ. Deletions cut 1 base from V and 0 bases from J, with 10 bases between. The CDR3 covers 15 residues. The CDR3 loop is CASSLSTYMNTEAFF. As DNA, the CDR3 is TGCGCCAGCAGCTTGAGTACATATATGAACACTGAAGCTTTCTTT.

This clone was recorded a few times. The chain joins TRBV5-1 to TRBJ2-7, with D perhaps matching TRBD1 (6 bases). The CDR3 consists of 14 residues. Trimming removed 4 bases at V and 3 bases at J, with 14 bases between. Germline CDR1 reads SGHRS; CDR2 reads YFSETQ. CDR3 coding DNA: TGCGCCAGCAGCGCCGGACAGAGGAACTACGAGCAGTACTTC. It is translated as CASSAGQRNYEQYF.

V is TRBV2 and J is TRBJ1-6; D may be TRBD1 (6 bases). The CDR3 covers 15 residues. Germline V lookup: CDR1 SNHLY, CDR2 FYNNEI. Trimming took off 6 bases at V and 10 bases at J, with 19 bases between the two ends. The CDR3 loop is CASSPRTVPNSPLHF. DNA for the CDR3: TGTGCCAGCAGCCCTCGGACAGTTCCAAACTCACCCCTCCACTTT.

The chain couples TRBV5-5 to TRBJ2-3; no firm D call. Germline CDR1 reads SGHKS; CDR2 reads YYEKEE (reference sequence). The CDR3 has 15 residues. Deletions cut 4 bases from V and 1 base from J, with 13 bases between. This CDR3 is CASSPRLRRTDTQYF. The CDR3 DNA follows: TGTGCCAGCAGCCCGAGGCTCAGACGCACAGATACGCAGTATTTT.

This sequence joins TRBV12-3 or TRBV12-4 and TRBJ1-1; D call uncertain. This CDR3 has 12 amino acids. With 1 base removed from V and 6 bases from J, the gap between germline ends came to 6 bases. The CDR3 loop reads CASSLGTAEAFF. As DNA, the CDR3 is TGTGCCAGCAGTTTAGGTACGGCTGAAGCTTTCTTT.

The CDR3 sequence: CASSPPSRLGRRVSNYGYTF. The CDR3 bases are TGTGCCAGCAGCCCCCCAAGCCGGTTGGGCAGGCGAGTCTCGAACTATGGCTACACCTTC. The rearrangement uses TRBV9 and TRBJ1-2, with unresolved D. The CDR3 has 20 residues. V lost 4 bases and J 2 bases, leaving 30 bases between the germline ends. CDR1 and CDR2 from the germline V gene are SGDLS and YYNGEE.